A single sample gave rise to the 20 T cell receptor beta chains below, sequenced in a study of low-dose radiotherapy and immunotherapy resistance in tumors. Primers used for first-strand cDNA, a TRAV- and TRBV-specific set, covered both alpha and beta chains. It was with a constant-region primer and a V-primer adapter that TCRs were amplified over roughly 19 PCR cycles. One entry per CDR3 protein, called by TCRdb with MiXCR from the reads. The sample has about 13,000 distinct CDR3 sequences, less than 65% seen once. All receptors derive from a human donor with advanced metastatic prostate, ovarian, gallbladder or colorectal cancer (not recorded which). This table probably holds off-target reads from a library built for another chain.

This clonotype showed up just a few times. The gene calls are TRBV18 and TRBJ2-1; D gene ambiguous. Deletions cut 4 bases from V and 14 bases from J, with 18 bases between. The CDR3 extends over 13 amino acids. The germline CDR1 and CDR2 sequences are KGHSH and LQKENI. CDR3 residues: CASSRSEAFGEFF. CDR3 nucleotide sequence: TGTGCCAGCTCACGTAGTGAAGCCTTTGGTGAGTTCTTC.

The V and J genes are TRBV28 and TRBJ1-1; 9 bases are shared with TRBD1. The CDR3 is made up of 14 amino acids. CDR1 and CDR2 from the germline V gene are MDHEN and SYDVKM. V shed 9 bases, J shed 1 base, and the junction held 6 bases outside the gene matches. DNA for the CDR3: TGTGCCAGTGAGACAGGGGGTTCGAACACTGAAGCTTTCTTT. Its protein product is CASETGGSNTEAFF.

The chain is built from TRBV10-3 and TRBJ1-5; 10 bases match TRBD1. CDR1 is ENHRY, CDR2 SYGVKD, per germline. This CDR3 contains 15 residues. V was clipped by 4 bases and J by 2 bases; unmatched bases: 2. The CDR3 here is CAISGQGAGNQPQHF. As DNA, the CDR3 is TGTGCCATCAGTGGACAGGGGGCCGGCAATCAGCCCCAGCATTTT.

The rearrangement joins TRBV27 to TRBJ2-1; 10 bases map to TRBD2. This CDR3 comprises 18 residues. Germline V gives CDR1 MNHEY, CDR2 SMNVEV (reference sequence). Trimming took 3 bases from V and 0 from J; bases not matched to a gene: 8. CDR3 nucleotides: TGTGCCAGCAGTTTGGCAGCGGGAGGGTTTAGCTCCTACAATGAGCAGTTCTTC. The encoded protein is CASSLAAGGFSSYNEQFF.

V usage is TRBV15 and J usage is TRBJ2-7, with 9 positions matching TRBD1. Germline values: CDR1 LNHNV, CDR2 YYDKDF (reference sequence). The CDR3 loop spans 16 amino acids. V lost 5 bases to trimming and J lost 3 bases; unmatched junction nucleotides: 11. DNA of the CDR3: TGTGCCACCAGCGCTAGAAACAGGGGGCTGGACTACGAGCAGTACTTC. It encodes CATSARNRGLDYEQYF.

The chain has TRBV12-3 or TRBV12-4 and TRBJ2-1; D unresolved. The CDR3 loop spans 15 amino acids. V was trimmed by 5 bases and J by 0 bases, leaving 11 bases between them. The CDR3 loop is CASSRPGPSYNEQFF. CDR3 DNA: TGTGCCAGCAGTCGCCCGGGTCCCTCCTACAATGAGCAGTTCTTC.

The rearrangement joins TRBV4-1 to TRBJ1-5, with D possibly matching TRBD1 (6 bases). CDR1 MGHRA and CDR2 YSYEKL come from the germline V gene. There are 17 residues in the CDR3. Trimming removed 1 base from V and 12 bases from J, with 25 bases in between. In DNA, the CDR3 is TGCGCCAGCAGCCAAGGTCAAGGCATGGTTAAGGGGGAGCTCCAGCATTTT. Translated: CASSQGQGMVKGELQHF.

The gene calls are TRBV5-1 and TRBJ2-7; 7 bases agree with TRBD1. Germline-derived CDR1 and CDR2 are SGHRS and YFSETQ. V was clipped by 4 bases and J by 2 bases; unmatched bases: 6. The CDR3 is 14 residues long. The CDR3 loop reads CASSRGQEAYEQYF. CDR3 DNA sequence: TGCGCCAGCAGCCGTGGACAGGAGGCCTACGAGCAGTACTTC.

V usage is TRBV6-6 and J usage is TRBJ2-3; 8 bases map to TRBD2. The CDR3 consists of 14 residues. V lost 4 bases and J lost 8; bases outside the gene matches: 8. The germline gives CDR1 MNHNY, CDR2 SVGAGI (reference sequence). CDR3 region: CASSSGTRDGTQYF. In nucleotides, the CDR3 is TGTGCCAGCAGTTCCGGGACTAGAGACGGTACGCAGTATTTT.

The chain employs TRBV6-6 and TRBJ2-7; D possibly corresponds to TRBD2 (6 bases). V gave up 10 bases and J gave up 3 bases, with 16 bases separating them. CDR1 is MNHNY and CDR2 is SVGAGI in the germline V gene (reference sequence). This CDR3 comprises 13 residues. Here the CDR3 reads CATLPGLNYEQYF. CDR3 nucleotides: TGTGCCACCCTTCCGGGACTTAACTACGAGCAGTACTTC.

V and J are TRBV2 and TRBJ1-6; TRBD1 agrees at 7 bases. The CDR3 has 14 residues. Germline CDR1 is SNHLY and CDR2 is FYNNEI. V lost 6 bases to trimming and J lost 6 bases; unmatched junction nucleotides: 5. CDR3 protein: CASRRDSSNSPLHF. CDR3 DNA: TGTGCCAGCAGAAGGGACAGCTCTAATTCACCCCTCCACTTT. The full variable domain, with the rest looked up from reference TRBV2 and TRBJ1-6, is EPEVTQTPSHQVTQMGQEVILRCVPISNHLYFYWYRQILGQKVEFLVSFYNNEISEKSEIFDDQFSVERPDGSNFTLKIRSTKLEDSAMYFCASRRDSSNSPLHFGNGTRLTVT.

J is TRBJ2-1 and V is TRBV28, with TRBD1 matching over 12 bases. This CDR3 comprises 15 residues. From germline, CDR1 is MDHEN and CDR2 SYDVKM. V shed 4 bases and J 8 bases; nucleotides not matched to a gene: 6. The chain's CDR3 is CASSSTGQGADEQFF. The CDR3 DNA follows: TGTGCCAGCAGTTCAACGGGACAGGGGGCCGATGAGCAGTTCTTC.

The V gene is TRBV7-9, the J gene TRBJ1-2, with D unclear. V dropped 1 base and J dropped 12 bases, with 15 bases sitting between them. CDR1 is SEHNR and CDR2 is FQNEAQ in the germline V gene (reference sequence). This CDR3 spans 13 amino acids. CDR3 sequence: CASSLDSLKRHTF. The DNA for the CDR3 is TGTGCCAGCAGCTTAGATTCCCTCAAGCGCCACACCTTC.

The V and J genes are TRBV4-3 and TRBJ2-1, with no clear D. CDR1 and CDR2 (germline): LGHNA, YSLEER. This CDR3 contains 16 residues. Trimming pared 1 base from V and 0 bases from J, leaving 10 bases between. CDR3 sequence: CASSQGGVSSYNEQFF. In DNA, the CDR3 is TGCGCCAGCAGCCAAGGTGGCGTTAGCTCCTACAATGAGCAGTTCTTC.

The chain uses TRBV24-1 and TRBJ2-3; possible D gene TRBD2, 6 bases. The CDR3 length is 16 residues. The germline V gene encodes CDR1 KGHDR and CDR2 SFDVKD. The ends were cut back, 3 bases at V and 2 bases at J, with 14 bases in the middle. Written as DNA, the CDR3 is TGTGCCACCAGTGATCGCCGGGACTCCCACACAGATACGCAGTATTTT. It translates to CATSDRRDSHTDTQYF.

This chain connects TRBV6-2 or TRBV6-3 to TRBJ1-5; D uncertain. V lost 4 bases, J lost 6 bases, and 10 bases lay in between. CDR1 and CDR2 from the germline V gene are MNHEY and SVGEGT. The CDR3 loop spans 13 amino acids. The CDR3 DNA is TGTGCCAGCAGTTCCTCTGAAAGTCAGCCCCAGCATTTT. Translated, it gives CASSSSESQPQHF.

The rearrangement uses TRBV5-4 and TRBJ2-1; D might be TRBD1 (6 bases). CDR3 size: 13 residues. Germline V gene sequence: CDR1 SGHNT, CDR2 YYREEE (reference sequence). V lost 5 bases and J 6 bases, leaving 12 bases between the germline ends. CDR3: CASRTDSFNEQFF. CDR3 in DNA: TGTGCCAGCAGGACGGACAGCTTCAATGAGCAGTTCTTC. Variable domain in full (rest from reference TRBV5-4 and TRBJ2-1): ETGVTQSPTHLIKTRGQQVTLRCSSQSGHNTVSWYQQALGQGPQFIFQYYREEENGRGNFPPRFSGLQFPNYSSELNVNALELDDSALYLCASRTDSFNEQFFGPGTRLTVL.

The gene calls are TRBV20-1 and TRBJ2-7; 7 bases are shared with TRBD1. In germline, CDR1 is DFQATT, CDR2 SNEGSKA (reference sequence). With 7 bases clipped from V and 2 bases from J, the junction kept 11 bases outside the gene matches. This CDR3 comprises 14 residues. The CDR3 bases are TGCAGTGAAGGAACCCGCAGGGGGACCTACGAGCAGTACTTC. Translating it yields CSEGTRRGTYEQYF.

This chain links TRBV4-3 with TRBJ1-4; D is unresolved. The V end lost 1 base, the J end lost 3 bases, and 12 bases lay between the germline ends. The germline CDR1 and CDR2 sequences are LGHNA and YSLEER. This CDR3 region has 16 residues. The CDR3 DNA is TGCGCCAGCAGCCAAGTTATCACGGATCCTAATGAAAAACTGTTTTTT. It codes for CASSQVITDPNEKLFF.

The chain recombines TRBV5-1 with TRBJ1-2; 7 bases are a match to TRBD1. Germline CDR1 and CDR2: SGHRS and YFSETQ. The junction had 5 bases not matched to a gene; V was cut back by 4 bases and J by 8 bases. The CDR3 extends over 12 amino acids. The CDR3 reads CASSHQGEGYTF. CDR3 DNA sequence: TGCGCCAGCAGCCACCAGGGGGAGGGCTACACCTTC. The variable domain in full, with the rest retrieved from reference TRBV5-1 and TRBJ1-2, is KAGVTQTPRYLIKTRGQQVTLSCSPISGHRSVSWYQQTPGQGLQFLFEYFSETQRNKGNFPGRFSGRQFSNSRSEMNVSTLELGDSALYLCASSHQGEGYTFGSGTRLTVV.